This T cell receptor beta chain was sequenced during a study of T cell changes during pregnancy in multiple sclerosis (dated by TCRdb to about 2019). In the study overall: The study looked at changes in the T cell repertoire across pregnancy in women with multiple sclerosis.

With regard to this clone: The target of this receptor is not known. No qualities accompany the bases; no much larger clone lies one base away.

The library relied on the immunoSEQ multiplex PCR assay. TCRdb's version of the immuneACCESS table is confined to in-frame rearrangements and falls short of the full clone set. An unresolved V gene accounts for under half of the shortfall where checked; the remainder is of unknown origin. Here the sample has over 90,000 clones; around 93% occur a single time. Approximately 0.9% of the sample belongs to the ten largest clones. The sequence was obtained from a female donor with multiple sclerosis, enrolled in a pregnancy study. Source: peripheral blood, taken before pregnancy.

For the CDR3, the sequence is CASSSGRGFFYEQYF. At the DNA level, the sequence is TGTGCCAGTAGTAGCGGCAGGGGCTTTTTCTACGAGCAGTACTTC. This sequence uses TRBV19 and TRBJ2-7; matching of 6 bases hints at TRBD1 as the D gene. The CDR3 numbers 15 residues from cysteine through phenylalanine. Here the CDR3 DNA is all that survives: 45 bases in frame from base 1. As encoded in the germline V gene (reference sequence), CDR1 is LNHDA while CDR2 is SQIVND. Trimming costs V 4 bases and J 3 bases, and their ends lie 16 bases apart.